This note documents a single TCR beta chain sequence. The specificity of this receptor is unknown. One base away there is no much larger clone; base qualities are not given. These data come from a study of control samples from healthy donors and cancer patients (TCRdb year 2020). The CDR3 goes from the cysteine to the phenylalanine over 14 residues. Only the CDR3 part of the read is kept: 42 bases, read in frame from the first base. The germline V gene encodes CDR1 MDHEN and CDR2 SYDVKM. V and J are truncated by 5 bases and 1 base respectively, leaving an intervening sequence of 11 bases. The protocol used for the library was the immunoSEQ multiplex PCR assay. What TCRdb holds here is the immuneACCESS table cut down to in-frame rearrangements. Part of the clones is not present; checked against another copy, under half of the missing clones reflect an unresolved V gene, and the others are unexplained. The sample yields 110,000 to 150,000 clones; 90% to 95% were counted once. The ten largest clones capture about an eighth of the sample.

The sequenced material came from blood. The sequence was collected from a man aged 40-50 years in good health. The rearranged chain carries TRBV28 and TRBJ1-1, with no confidently assigned D gene. The CDR3: CASSPRPRNTEAFF. The base sequence is TGTGCCAGCAGTCCGAGACCGAGGAACACTGAAGCTTTCTTT. The full variable domain, completed from the reference TRBV28 and TRBJ1-1 proteins outside the CDR3, reads DVKVTQSSRYLVKRTGEKVFLECVQDMDHENMFWYRQDPGLGLRLIYFSYDVKMKEKGDIPEGYSVSREKKERFSLILESASTNQTSMYLCASSPRPRNTEAFFGQGTRLTVV.